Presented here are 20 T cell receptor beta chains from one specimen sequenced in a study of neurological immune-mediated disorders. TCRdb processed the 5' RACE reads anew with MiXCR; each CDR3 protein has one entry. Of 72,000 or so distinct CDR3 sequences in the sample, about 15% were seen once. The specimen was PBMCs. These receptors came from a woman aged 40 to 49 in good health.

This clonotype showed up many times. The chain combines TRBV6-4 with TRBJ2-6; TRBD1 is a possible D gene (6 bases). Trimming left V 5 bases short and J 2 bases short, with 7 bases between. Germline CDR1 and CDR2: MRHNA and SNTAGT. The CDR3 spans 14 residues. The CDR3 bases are TGTGCCAGCAGTTACAGGGCTGGGGCCAACGTCCTGACTTTC. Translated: CASSYRAGANVLTF.

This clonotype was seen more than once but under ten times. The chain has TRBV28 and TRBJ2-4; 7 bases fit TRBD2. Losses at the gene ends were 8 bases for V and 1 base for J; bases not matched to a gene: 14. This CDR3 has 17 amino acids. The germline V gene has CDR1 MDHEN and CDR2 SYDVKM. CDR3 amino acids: CASQELGAGVAKNIQYF. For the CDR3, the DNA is TGTGCCAGCCAAGAGCTCGGGGCGGGAGTTGCCAAAAACATTCAGTACTTC.

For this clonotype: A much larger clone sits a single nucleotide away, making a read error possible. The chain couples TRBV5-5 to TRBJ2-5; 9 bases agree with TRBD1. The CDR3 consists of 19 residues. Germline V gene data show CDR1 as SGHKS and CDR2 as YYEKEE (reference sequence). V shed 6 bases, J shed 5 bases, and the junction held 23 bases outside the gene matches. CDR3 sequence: CASIPGFGGPGTGSETQYF. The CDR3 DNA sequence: TGTGCCAGCATCCCGGGTTTCGGCGGGCCCGGGACAGGGTCGGAGACCCAGTACTTC.

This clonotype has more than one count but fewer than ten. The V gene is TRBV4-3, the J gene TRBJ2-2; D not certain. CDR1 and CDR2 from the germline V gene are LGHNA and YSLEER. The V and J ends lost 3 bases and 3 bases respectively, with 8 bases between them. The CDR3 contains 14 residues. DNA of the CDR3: TGCGCCAGCAGCCATAAGATGCACACCGGGGAGCTGTTTTTT. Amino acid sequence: CASSHKMHTGELFF.

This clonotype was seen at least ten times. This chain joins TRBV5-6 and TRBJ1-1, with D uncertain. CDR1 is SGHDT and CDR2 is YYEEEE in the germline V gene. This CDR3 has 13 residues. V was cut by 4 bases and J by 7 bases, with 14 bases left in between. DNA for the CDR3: TGTGCCAGCAGCCCTTTGGGTAGTCGTGAAGCTTTCTTT. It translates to CASSPLGSREAFF.

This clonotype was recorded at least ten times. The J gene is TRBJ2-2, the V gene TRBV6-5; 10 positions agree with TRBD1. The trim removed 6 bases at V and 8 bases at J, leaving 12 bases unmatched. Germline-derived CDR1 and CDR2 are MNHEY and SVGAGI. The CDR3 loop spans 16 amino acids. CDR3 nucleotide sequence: TGTGCCAGCAGCCGAACCGGGACAGGGGCCGGGGGGGAGCTGTTTTTT. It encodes CASSRTGTGAGGELFF.

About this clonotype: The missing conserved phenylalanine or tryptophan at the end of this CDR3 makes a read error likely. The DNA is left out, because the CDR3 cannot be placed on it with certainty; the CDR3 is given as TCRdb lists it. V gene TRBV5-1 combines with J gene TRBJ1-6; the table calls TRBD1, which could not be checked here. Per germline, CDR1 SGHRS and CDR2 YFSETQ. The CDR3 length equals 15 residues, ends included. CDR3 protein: CASSLGGRNNSPHHY.

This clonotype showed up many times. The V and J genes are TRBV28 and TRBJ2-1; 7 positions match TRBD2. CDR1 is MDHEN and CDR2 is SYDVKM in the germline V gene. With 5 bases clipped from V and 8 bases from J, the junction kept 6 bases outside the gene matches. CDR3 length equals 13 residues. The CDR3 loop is CASSRGRGDEQFF. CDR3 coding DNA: TGTGCCAGCAGTAGGGGTCGGGGGGATGAGCAGTTCTTC.

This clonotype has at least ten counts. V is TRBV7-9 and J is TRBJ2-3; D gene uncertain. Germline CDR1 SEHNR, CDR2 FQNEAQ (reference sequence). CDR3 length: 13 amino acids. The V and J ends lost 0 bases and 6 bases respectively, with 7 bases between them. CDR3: CASSLAIGDTQYF. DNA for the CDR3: TGTGCCAGCAGCTTAGCGATAGGCGATACGCAGTATTTT.

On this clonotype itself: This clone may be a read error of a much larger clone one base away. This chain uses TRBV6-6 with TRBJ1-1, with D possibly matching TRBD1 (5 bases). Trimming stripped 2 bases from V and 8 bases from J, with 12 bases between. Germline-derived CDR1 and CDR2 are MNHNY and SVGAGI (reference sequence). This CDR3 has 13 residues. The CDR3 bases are TGTGCCAGCAGTTACATGGAGGGGACCGAAGCTTTCTTT. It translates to CASSYMEGTEAFF.

The CDR3: CSARDWGGRGPEAFF. Written as DNA, the CDR3 is TGCAGTGCTAGAGATTGGGGGGGCCGAGGCCCTGAAGCTTTCTTT. The chain combines TRBV20-1 with TRBJ1-1, with a possible D match to TRBD1 (6 bases). The CDR3 has 15 amino acids. V was shortened by 0 bases and J by 6 bases, with 17 bases between the two germline ends. The germline V gene encodes CDR1 DFQATT and CDR2 SNEGSKA (reference sequence).

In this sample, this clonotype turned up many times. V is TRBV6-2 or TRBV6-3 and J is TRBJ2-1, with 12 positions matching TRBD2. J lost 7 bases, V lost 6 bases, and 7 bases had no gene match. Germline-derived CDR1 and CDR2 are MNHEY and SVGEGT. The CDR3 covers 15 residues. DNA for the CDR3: TGTGCCAGCAGCATAACTAGCGGGGGGATAAATGAGCAGTTCTTC. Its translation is CASSITSGGINEQFF.

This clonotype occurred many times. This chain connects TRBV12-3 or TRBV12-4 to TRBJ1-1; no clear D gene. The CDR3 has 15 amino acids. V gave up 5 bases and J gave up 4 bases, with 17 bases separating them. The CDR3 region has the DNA TGTGCCAGCAGTCCCAGGCCCGGGCGGTCCACTGAAGCTTTCTTT. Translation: CASSPRPGRSTEAFF.

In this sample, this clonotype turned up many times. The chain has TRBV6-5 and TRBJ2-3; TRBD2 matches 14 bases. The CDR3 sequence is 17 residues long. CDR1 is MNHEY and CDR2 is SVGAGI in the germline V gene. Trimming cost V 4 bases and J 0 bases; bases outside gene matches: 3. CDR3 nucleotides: TGTGCCAGCAGTTCGACTAGCGGGGGGGCTAGCACAGATACGCAGTATTTT. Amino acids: CASSSTSGGASTDTQYF.

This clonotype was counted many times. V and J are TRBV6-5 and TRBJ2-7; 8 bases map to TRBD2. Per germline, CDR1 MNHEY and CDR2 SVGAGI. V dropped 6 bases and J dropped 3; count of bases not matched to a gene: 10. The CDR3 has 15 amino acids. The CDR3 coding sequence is TGTGCCAGCAGCCCAAGCGGGGGAGACCTCTACGAGCAGTACGTC. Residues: CASSPSGGDLYEQYV.

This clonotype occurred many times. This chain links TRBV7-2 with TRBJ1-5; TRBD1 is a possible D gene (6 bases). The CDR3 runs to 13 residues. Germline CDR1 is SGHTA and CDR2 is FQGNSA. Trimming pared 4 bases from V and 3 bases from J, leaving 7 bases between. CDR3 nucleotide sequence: TGTGCCAGCAGCTGGACAGACAATCAGCCCCAGCATTTT. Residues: CASSWTDNQPQHF. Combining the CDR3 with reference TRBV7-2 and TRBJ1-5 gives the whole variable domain GAGVSQSPSNKVTEKGKDVELRCDPISGHTALYWYRQSLGQGLEFLIYFQGNSAPDKSGLPSDRFSAERTGGSVSTLTIQRTQQEDSAVYLCASSWTDNQPQHFGDGTRLSIL.

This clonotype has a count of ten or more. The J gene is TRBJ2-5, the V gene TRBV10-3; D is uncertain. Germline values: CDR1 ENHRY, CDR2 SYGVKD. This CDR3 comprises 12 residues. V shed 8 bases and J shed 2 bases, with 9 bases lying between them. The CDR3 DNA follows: TGTGCCATCGCTGGGAATCAAGAGACCCAGTACTTC. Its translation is CAIAGNQETQYF.

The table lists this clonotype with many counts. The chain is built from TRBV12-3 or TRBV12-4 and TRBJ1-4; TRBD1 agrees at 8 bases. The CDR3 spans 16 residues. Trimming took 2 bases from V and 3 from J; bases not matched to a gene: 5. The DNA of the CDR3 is TGTGCCAGCAGTTTATCCCCGACAGGGGCTAATGAAAAACTGTTTTTT. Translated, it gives CASSLSPTGANEKLFF.

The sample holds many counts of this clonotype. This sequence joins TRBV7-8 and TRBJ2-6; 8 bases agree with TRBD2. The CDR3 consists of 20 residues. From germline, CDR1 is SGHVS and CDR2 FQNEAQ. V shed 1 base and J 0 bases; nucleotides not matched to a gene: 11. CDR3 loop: CASSLVGLAGGFSGANVLTF. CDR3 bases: TGTGCCAGCAGCTTAGTAGGGCTTGCGGGGGGATTCTCTGGGGCCAACGTCCTGACTTTC.

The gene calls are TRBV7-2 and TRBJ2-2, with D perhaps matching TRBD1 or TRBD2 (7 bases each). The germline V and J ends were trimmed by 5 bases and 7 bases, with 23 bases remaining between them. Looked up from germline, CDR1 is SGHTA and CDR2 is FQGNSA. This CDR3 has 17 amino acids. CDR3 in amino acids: CASSLRGAGGLNGELFF. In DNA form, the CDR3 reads TGTGCCAGCAGCCTCCGGGGGGCAGGGGGGCTGAACGGGGAGCTGTTTTTT.